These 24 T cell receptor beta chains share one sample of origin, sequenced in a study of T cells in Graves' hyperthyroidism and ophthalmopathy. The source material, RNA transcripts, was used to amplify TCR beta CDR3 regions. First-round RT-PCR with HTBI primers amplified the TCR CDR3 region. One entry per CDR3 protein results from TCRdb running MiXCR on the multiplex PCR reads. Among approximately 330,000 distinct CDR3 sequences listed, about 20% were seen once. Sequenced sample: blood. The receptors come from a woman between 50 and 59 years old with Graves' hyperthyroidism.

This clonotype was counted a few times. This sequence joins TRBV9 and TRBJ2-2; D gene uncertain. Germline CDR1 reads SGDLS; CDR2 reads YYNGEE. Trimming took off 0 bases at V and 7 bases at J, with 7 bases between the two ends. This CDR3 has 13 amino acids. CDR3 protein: CASSVARIGELFF. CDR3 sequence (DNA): TGTGCCAGCAGCGTAGCGCGGATCGGGGAGCTGTTTTTT.

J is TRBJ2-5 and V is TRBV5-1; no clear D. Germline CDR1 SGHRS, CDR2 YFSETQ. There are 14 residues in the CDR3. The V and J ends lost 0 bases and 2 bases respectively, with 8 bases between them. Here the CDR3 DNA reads TGCGCCAGCAGCTTGGGGGCCGTACAAGAGACCCAGTACTTC. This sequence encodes CASSLGAVQETQYF.

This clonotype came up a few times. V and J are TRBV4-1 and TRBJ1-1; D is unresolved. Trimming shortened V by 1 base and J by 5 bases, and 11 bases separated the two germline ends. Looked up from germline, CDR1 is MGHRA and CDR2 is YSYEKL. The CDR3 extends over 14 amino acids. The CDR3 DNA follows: TGCGCCAGCAGCCAAGTACGCAGTGAGACTGAAGCTTTCTTT. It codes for CASSQVRSETEAFF.

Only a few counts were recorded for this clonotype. CDR3 sequence: CASSLSSGDEQFF. CDR3 in DNA: TGTGCCAGCAGCCTCTCAAGCGGGGACGAGCAGTTCTTC. The rearrangement links TRBV28 to TRBJ2-1, with 7 positions matching TRBD2. The CDR3 totals 13 residues. V was clipped by 6 bases and J by 10 bases; unmatched bases: 9. The germline CDR1 and CDR2 sequences are MDHEN and SYDVKM.

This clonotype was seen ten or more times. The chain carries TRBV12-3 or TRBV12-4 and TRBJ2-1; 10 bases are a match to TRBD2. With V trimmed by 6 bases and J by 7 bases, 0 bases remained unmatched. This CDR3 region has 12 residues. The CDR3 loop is CASRLAGNEQFF. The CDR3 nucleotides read TGTGCCAGCAGACTAGCGGGGAATGAGCAGTTCTTC.

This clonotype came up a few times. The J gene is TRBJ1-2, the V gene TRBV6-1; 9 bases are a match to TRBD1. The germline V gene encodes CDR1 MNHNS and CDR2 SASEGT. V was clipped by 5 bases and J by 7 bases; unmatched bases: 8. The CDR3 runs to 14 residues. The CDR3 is CASSRGQGGVGYTF. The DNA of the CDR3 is TGTGCCAGCAGTCGGGGACAGGGAGGAGTTGGCTACACCTTC.

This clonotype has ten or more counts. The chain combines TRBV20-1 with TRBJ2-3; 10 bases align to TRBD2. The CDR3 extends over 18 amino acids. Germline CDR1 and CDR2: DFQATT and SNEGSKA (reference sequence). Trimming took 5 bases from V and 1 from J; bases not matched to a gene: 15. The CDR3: CSAEASGGPRSGTDTQYF. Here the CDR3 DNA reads TGCAGTGCTGAGGCTAGCGGGGGCCCAAGATCGGGCACAGATACGCAGTATTTT.

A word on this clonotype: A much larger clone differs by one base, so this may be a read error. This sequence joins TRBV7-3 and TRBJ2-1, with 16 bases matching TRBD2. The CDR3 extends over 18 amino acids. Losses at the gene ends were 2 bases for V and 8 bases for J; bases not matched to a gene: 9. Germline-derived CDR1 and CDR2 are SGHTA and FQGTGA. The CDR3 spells CASSLGTSGRAELHEQFF. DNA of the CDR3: TGTGCCAGCAGCTTAGGGACTAGCGGGAGGGCCGAGCTTCATGAGCAGTTCTTC. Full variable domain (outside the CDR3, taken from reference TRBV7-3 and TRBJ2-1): GAGVSQTPSNKVTEKGKYVELRCDPISGHTALYWYRQSLGQGPEFLIYFQGTGAADDSGLPNDRFFAVRPEGSVSTLKIQRTERGDSAVYLCASSLGTSGRAELHEQFFGPGTRLTVL.

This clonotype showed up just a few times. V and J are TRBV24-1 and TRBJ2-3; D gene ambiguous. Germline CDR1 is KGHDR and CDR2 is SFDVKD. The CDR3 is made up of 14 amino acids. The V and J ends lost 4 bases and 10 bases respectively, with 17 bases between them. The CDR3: CATSETDGRGAQYF. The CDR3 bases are TGTGCCACCAGTGAAACGGACGGCCGTGGGGCGCAGTATTTT.

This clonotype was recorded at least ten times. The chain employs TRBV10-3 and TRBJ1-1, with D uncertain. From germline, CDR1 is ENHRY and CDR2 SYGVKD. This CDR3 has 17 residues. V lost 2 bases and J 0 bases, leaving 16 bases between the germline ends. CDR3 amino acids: CAISEPPLWNMNTEAFF. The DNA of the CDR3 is TGTGCCATCAGTGAGCCTCCCCTCTGGAACATGAACACTGAAGCTTTCTTT.

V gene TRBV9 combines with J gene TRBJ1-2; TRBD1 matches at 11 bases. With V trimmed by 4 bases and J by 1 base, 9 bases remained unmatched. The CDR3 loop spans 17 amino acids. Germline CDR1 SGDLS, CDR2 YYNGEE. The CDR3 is CASSLTAGTGGNYGYTF. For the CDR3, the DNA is TGTGCCAGCAGCCTAACCGCCGGGACAGGGGGTAACTATGGCTACACCTTC. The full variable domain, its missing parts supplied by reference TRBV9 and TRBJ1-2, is DSGVTQTPKHLITATGQRVTLRCSPRSGDLSVYWYQQSLDQGLQFLIQYYNGEERAKGNILERFSAQQFPDLHSELNLSSLELGDSALYFCASSLTAGTGGNYGYTFGSGTRLTVV.

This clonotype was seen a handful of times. CDR3 sequence reads: CASSVGQLATDTQYF. In DNA, the CDR3 is TGTGCCAGCAGCGTTGGGCAGCTAGCAACAGATACGCAGTATTTT. The J gene is TRBJ2-3, the V gene TRBV5-6, with D possibly TRBD2 on 5 matching bases. CDR1 and CDR2 from the germline V gene are SGHDT and YYEEEE. This CDR3 has 15 amino acids. The V end lost 4 bases, the J end lost 3 bases, and 15 bases lay between the germline ends.

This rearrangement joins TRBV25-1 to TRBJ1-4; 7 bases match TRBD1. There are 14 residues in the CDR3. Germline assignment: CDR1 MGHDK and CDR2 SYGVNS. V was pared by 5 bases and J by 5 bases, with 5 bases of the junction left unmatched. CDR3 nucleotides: TGTGCCAGCAGTTACAGGGGAGGAAATGAAAAACTGTTTTTT. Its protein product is CASSYRGGNEKLFF.

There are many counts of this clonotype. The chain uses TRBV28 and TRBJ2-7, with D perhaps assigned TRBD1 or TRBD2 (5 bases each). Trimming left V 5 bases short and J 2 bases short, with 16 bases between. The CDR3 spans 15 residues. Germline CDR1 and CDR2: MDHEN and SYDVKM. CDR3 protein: CASSLSRDPAYEQYF. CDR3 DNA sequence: TGTGCCAGCAGTCTCTCCCGGGACCCGGCCTACGAGCAGTACTTC.

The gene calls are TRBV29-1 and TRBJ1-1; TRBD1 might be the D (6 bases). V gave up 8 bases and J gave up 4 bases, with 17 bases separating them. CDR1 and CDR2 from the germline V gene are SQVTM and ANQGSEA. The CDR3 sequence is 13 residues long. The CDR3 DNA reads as TGCAGCACGACCGCAGGGGCGGGCACTGAAGCTTTCTTT. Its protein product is CSTTAGAGTEAFF.

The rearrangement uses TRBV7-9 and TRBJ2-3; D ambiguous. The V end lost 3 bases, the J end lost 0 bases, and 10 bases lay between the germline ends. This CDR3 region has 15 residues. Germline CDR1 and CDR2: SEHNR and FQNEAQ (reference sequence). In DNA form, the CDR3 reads TGTGCCAGCAGCTTCCGCGGAATTAGCACAGATACGCAGTATTTT. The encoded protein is CASSFRGISTDTQYF.

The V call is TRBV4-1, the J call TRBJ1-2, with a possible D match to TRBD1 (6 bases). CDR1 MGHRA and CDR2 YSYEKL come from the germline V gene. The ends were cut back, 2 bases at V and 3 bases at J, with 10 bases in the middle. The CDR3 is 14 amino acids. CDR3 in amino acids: CASSQRDTYYGYTF. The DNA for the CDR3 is TGCGCCAGCAGCCAACGGGACACTTACTATGGCTACACCTTC.

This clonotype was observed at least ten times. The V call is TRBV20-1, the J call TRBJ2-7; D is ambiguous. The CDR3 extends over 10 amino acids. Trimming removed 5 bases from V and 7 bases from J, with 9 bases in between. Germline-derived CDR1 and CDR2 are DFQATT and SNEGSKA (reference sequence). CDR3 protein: CSARSREQYF. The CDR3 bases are TGCAGTGCTCGTAGTAGGGAGCAGTACTTC.

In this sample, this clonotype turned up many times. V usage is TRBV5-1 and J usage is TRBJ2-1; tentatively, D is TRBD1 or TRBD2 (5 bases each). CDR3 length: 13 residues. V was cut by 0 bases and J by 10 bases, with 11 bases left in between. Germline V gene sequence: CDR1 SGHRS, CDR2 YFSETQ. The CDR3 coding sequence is TGCGCCAGCAGCTTGGTTACCGGGACGGAGCAGTTCTTC. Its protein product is CASSLVTGTEQFF.

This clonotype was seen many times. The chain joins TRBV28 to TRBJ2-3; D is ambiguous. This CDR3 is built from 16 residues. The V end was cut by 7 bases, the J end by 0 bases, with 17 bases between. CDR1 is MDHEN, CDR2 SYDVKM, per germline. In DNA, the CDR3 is TGTGCCAGCACCCCTCGTGGTGGAATAAGCACAGATACGCAGTATTTT. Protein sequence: CASTPRGGISTDTQYF.

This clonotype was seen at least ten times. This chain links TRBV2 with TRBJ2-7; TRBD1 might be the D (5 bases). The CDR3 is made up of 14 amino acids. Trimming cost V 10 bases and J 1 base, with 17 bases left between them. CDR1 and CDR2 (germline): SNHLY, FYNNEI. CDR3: CATSRVVTSYEQYV. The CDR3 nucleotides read TGTGCCACGTCCAGGGTCGTGACTTCCTACGAGCAGTACGTC.

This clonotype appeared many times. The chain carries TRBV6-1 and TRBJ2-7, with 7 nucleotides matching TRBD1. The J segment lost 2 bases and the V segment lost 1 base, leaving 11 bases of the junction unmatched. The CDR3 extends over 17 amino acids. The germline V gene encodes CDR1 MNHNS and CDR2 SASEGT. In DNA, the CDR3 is TGTGCCAGCAGTGAAGAACGTACCGGGACAGCGACCTACGAGCAGTACGTC. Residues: CASSEERTGTATYEQYV.

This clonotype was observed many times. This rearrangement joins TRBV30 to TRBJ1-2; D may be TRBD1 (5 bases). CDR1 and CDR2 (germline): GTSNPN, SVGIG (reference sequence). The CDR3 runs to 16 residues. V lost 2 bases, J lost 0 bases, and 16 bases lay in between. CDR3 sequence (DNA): TGTGCCTGGAGTACTGAGCTGGCAGGGTCTAACTATGGCTACACCTTC. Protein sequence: CAWSTELAGSNYGYTF.

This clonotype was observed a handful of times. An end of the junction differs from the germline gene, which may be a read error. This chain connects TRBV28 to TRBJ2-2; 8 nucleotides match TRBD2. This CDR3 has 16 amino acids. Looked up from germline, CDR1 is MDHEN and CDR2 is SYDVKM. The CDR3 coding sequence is TGTGTCAGCAGTCCCGCGGCAGCGGGAGCGACCGGGGAGCTGTTTTTT. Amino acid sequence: CVSSPAAAGATGELFF.